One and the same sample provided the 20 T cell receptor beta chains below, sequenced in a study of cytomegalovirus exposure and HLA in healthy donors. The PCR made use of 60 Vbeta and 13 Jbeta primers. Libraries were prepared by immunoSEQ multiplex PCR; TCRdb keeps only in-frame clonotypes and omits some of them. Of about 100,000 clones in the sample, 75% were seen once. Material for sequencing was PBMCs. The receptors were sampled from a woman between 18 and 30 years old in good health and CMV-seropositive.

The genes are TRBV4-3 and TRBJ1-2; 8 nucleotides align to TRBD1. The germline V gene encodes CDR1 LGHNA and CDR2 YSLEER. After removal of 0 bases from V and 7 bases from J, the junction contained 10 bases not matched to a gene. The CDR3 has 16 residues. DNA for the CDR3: TGCGCCAGCAGCCAAGATTTCGGACAGGGCGGTGGTGGCTACACCTTC. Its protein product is CASSQDFGQGGGGYTF.

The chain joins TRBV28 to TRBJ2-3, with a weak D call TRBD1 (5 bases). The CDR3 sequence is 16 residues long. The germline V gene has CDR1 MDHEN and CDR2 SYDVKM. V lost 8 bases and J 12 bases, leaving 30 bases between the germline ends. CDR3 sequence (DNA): TGTGCCAGCTCGTCCCCCACAGGATTTCAGATACGTTCACAGTATTTT. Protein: CASSSPTGFQIRSQYF. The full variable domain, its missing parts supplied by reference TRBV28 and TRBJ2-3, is DVKVTQSSRYLVKRTGEKVFLECVQDMDHENMFWYRQDPGLGLRLIYFSYDVKMKEKGDIPEGYSVSREKKERFSLILESASTNQTSMYLCASSSPTGFQIRSQYFGPGTRLTVL.

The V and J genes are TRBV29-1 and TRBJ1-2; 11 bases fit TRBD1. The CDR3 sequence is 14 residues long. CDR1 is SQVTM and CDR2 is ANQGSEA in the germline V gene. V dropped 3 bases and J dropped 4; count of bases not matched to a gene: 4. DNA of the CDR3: TGCAGCGTTGACCCTGGACAGGGGGCCTATGGCTACACCTTC. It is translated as CSVDPGQGAYGYTF.

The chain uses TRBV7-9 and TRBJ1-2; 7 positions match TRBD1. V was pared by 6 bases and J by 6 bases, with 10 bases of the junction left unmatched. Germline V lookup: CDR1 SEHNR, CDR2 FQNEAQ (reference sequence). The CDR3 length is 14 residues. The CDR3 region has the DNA TGTGCCAGCAGTCTCTTAGGACAGGCCGATGGCTACACCTTC. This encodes CASSLLGQADGYTF.

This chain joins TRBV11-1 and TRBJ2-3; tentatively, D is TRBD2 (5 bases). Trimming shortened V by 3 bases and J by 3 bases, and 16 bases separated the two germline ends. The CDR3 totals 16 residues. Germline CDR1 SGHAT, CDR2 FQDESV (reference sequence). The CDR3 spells CASSLGYRRGTDTQYF. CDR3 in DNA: TGTGCCAGCAGCTTGGGCTATCGAAGAGGGACAGATACGCAGTATTTT.

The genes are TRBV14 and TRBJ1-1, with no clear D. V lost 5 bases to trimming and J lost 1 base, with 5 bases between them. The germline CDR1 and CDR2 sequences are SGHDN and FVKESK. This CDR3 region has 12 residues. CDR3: CASSYRNTEAFF. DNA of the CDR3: TGTGCCAGCAGCTACAGGAACACTGAAGCTTTCTTT. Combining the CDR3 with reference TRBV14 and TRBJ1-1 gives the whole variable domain EAGVTQFPSHSVIEKGQTVTLRCDPISGHDNLYWYRRVMGKEIKFLLHFVKESKQDESGMPNNRFLAERTGGTYSTLKVQPAELEDSGVYFCASSYRNTEAFFGQGTRLTVV.

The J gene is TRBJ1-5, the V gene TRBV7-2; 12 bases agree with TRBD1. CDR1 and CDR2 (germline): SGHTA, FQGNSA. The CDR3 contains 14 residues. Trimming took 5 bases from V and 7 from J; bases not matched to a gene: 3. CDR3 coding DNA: TGTGCCAGCAGCCCGGGACAGGGGGCCCAGCCCCAGCATTTT. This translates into CASSPGQGAQPQHF.

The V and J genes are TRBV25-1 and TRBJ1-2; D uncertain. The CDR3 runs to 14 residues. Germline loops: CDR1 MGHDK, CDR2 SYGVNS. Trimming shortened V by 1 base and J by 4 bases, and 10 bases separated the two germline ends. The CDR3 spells CASSESSVLYGYTF. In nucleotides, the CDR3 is TGTGCCAGCAGTGAATCCTCTGTCCTCTATGGCTACACCTTC.

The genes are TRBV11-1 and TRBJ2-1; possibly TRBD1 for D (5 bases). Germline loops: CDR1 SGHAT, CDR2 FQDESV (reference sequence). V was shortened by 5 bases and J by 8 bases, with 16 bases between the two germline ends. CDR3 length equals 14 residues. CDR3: CASSPPPGYHEQFF. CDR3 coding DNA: TGTGCCAGCAGCCCACCCCCAGGGTACCATGAGCAGTTCTTC.

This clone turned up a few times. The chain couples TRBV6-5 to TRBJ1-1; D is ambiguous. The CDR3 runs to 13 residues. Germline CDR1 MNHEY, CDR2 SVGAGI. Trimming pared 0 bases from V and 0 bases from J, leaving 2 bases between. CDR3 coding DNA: TGTGCCAGCAGTTACTCCTTGAACACTGAAGCTTTCTTT. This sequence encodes CASSYSLNTEAFF.

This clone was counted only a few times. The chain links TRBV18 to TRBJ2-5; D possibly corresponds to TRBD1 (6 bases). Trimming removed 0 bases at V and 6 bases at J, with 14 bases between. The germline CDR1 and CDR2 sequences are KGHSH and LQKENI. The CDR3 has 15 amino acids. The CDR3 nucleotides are TGTGCCAGCTCACCACCGGATGGGGGCGTAAAGACCCAGTACTTC. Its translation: CASSPPDGGVKTQYF.

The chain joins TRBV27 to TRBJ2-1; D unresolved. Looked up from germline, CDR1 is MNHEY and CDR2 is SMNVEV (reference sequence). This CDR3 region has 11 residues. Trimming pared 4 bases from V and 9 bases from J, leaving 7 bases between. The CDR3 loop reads CASSSSVEQFF. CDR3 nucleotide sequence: TGTGCCAGCAGTTCATCCGTTGAGCAGTTCTTC.

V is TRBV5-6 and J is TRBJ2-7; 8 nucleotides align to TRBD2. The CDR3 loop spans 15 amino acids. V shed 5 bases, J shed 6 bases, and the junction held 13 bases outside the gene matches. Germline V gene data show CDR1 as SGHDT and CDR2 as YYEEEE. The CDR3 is CASRKIPSGSLEQYF. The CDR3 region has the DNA TGTGCCAGCAGAAAAATCCCCAGCGGGAGCCTCGAGCAGTACTTC.

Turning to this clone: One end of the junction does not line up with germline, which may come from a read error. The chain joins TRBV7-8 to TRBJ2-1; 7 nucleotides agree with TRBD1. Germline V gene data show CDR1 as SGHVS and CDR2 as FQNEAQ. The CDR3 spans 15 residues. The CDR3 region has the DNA TGTGCCAGCAAGGGGACAGCGGAGTCCTACATTGAGCAGTTCTTC. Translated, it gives CASKGTAESYIEQFF.

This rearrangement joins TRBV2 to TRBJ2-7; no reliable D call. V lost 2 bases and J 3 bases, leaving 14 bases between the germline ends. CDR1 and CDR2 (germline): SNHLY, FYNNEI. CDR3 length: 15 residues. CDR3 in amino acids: CASSERGVTNYEQYF. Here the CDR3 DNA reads TGTGCCAGCAGTGAACGAGGTGTTACTAACTACGAGCAGTACTTC.

In DNA form, the CDR3 reads TGCGCCAGCAGCTTGGACTTGGACGGGGGGTACACTGAAGCTTTCTTT. This gives the protein CASSLDLDGGYTEAFF. The chain employs TRBV5-1 and TRBJ1-1; D possibly corresponds to TRBD1 (5 bases). V was clipped by 0 bases and J by 3 bases, with 15 bases between them. Germline values: CDR1 SGHRS, CDR2 YFSETQ. This CDR3 is 16 amino acids long.

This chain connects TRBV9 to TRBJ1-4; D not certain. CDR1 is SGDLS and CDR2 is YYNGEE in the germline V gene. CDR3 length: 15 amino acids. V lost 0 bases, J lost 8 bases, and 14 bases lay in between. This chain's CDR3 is CASSVGAGPREKLFF. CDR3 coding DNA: TGTGCCAGCAGCGTAGGGGCAGGTCCCAGGGAAAAACTGTTTTTT.

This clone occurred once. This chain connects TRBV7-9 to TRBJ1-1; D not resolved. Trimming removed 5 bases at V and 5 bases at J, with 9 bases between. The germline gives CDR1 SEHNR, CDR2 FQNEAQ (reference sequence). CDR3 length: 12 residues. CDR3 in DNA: TGTGCCAGCAGCCCCTCGAGAACTGAAGCTTTCTTT. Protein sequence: CASSPSRTEAFF.

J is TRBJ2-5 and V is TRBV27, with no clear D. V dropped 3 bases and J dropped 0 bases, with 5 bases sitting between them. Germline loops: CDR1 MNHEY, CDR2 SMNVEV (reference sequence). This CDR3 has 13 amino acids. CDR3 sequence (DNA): TGTGCCAGCAGTTTTCAGAACCAAGAGACCCAGTACTTC. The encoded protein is CASSFQNQETQYF.

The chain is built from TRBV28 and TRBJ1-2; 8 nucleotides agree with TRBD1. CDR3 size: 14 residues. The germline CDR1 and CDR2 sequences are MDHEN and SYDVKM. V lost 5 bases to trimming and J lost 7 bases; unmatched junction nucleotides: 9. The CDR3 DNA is TGTGCCAGCAGTATCACAGGGGGTACCGGTGGCTACACCTTC. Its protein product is CASSITGGTGGYTF.